This T cell receptor (beta chain) was sequenced during a study of T cell responses to AZD1222 COVID-19 vaccine. Notes on the study in general: Repertoire collection took place solely once the T cell response had peaked. CD4 TCRs associated with vaccination spanned spike, dominating at 160-218 and 743-854. Among those given AZD1222, only 6 or 7 were seropositive at baseline.

Trimming took 3 bases from V and 1 from J, leaving 15 bases between them. CDR3 length equals 17 residues. Germline V gene data show CDR1 as LNHDA and CDR2 as SQIVND (reference sequence). Worth noting for this clone: Its specificity is not known.

Profiled with immunoSEQ multiplex PCR; TCRdb holds only in-frame clones, not every one. Found here are about 99,000 clones, roughly 86% of them singletons; the top ten hold 3% to 4%. The receptor's source is an adult who received the MenACWY meningococcal vaccine as a control. This material consisted of peripheral blood, taken 28 days after the second dose of the MenACWY control vaccine. The chain carries TRBV19 and TRBJ1-4, with a possible D match to TRBD1 (5 bases). For the CDR3, the DNA is TGTGCCAGTAGTATTGGAAAAGGGGTGAGAACTAATGAAAAACTGTTTTTT. Protein sequence: CASSIGKGVRTNEKLFF.